These T cell receptor beta chains were read from a single sample in a study of blood T cell repertoires in COVID-19. Profiling relied on immunoSEQ multiplex PCR, and the TCRdb table lists in-frame clones only, not all of them. The repertoire includes 250,000 to 300,000 clones, approximately 80% of them detected once, and around 3% sits in the top ten. The sequenced material came from peripheral blood. The receptors stem from a woman aged 55-69 years with active or convalescent COVID-19. The CDR3 runs from the conserved cysteine through the conserved F or W. A D gene is named only where the DNA matches it firmly. Part of the rows lack a size; the others show once, few, many or a class for expanded clones.

TRBD1	TRBV7-9	TRBJ2-7	-	CASSLANRGVSEQYF	TGTGCCAGCAGCTTAGCGAACAGGGGGGTATCCGAGCAGTACTTC
TRBD2	TRBV5-4	TRBJ2-1	-	CASSSNSGANPGEQFF	TGTGCCAGCAGTTCCAACAGCGGGGCCAACCCCGGTGAGCAGTTCTTC
TRBD2	TRBV19	TRBJ2-1	once	CASSIRLAGGRNEQFF	TGTGCCAGTAGTATTAGACTAGCGGGGGGGCGCAATGAGCAGTTCTTC
-	TRBV4-3	TRBJ1-2	-	CASGRGKDYGYTF	TGCGCCTCCGGAAGGGGGAAGGACTATGGCTACACCTTC
-	TRBV7-8	TRBJ2-6	-	CASSLVTGAGANVLTF	TGTGCCAGCAGCTTAGTCACGGGAGCTGGGGCCAACGTCCTGACTTTC
TRBD2	TRBV7-2	TRBJ2-5	-	CASSLELAGGETQYF	TGTGCCAGCAGCTTAGAACTAGCGGGGGGAGAGACCCAGTACTTC
-	TRBV12-3/TRBV12-4	TRBJ1-1	-	CASSFGGTEAFF	TGTGCCAGCAGTTTTGGCGGCACTGAAGCTTTCTTT
TRBD1	TRBV7-8	TRBJ2-7	-	CASSSRQGQQYF	TGTGCCAGCAGCTCAAGACAGGGCCAGCAGTACTTC
-	TRBV7-3	TRBJ2-5	-	CASSLTGRAEETQYF	TGTGCCAGCAGCTTAACAGGGCGGGCAGAAGAGACCCAGTACTTC
TRBD1	TRBV27	TRBJ1-4	-	CASSKGQGAEEKLFF	TGTGCCAGCTCAAAAGGACAGGGGGCAGAGGAAAAACTGTTTTTT
TRBD2	TRBV3-1/TRBV3-2	TRBJ2-5	-	CASSQYGTSGGRGETQYF	TGTGCCAGCAGCCAATACGGGACTAGCGGGGGCCGAGGGGAGACCCAGTACTTC
-	TRBV6-5	TRBJ1-2	-	CASKQFGAANYGYTF	TGTGCCAGCAAACAATTTGGGGCAGCTAACTATGGCTACACCTTC
TRBD2	TRBV7-9	TRBJ2-1	-	CASSPGLAGVYNEQFF	TGTGCCAGCAGCCCGGGACTAGCGGGGGTATACAATGAGCAGTTCTTC
TRBD1	TRBV3-1/TRBV3-2	TRBJ2-3	once	CASSQFGTVLSPDTQYF	TGTGCCAGCAGCCAGTTCGGGACAGTCCTATCACCAGATACGCAGTATTTT
TRBD1	TRBV3-1/TRBV3-2	TRBJ2-7	-	CASSPRQGVIHEQYF	TGTGCCAGCAGCCCACGACAGGGTGTAATCCACGAGCAGTACTTC
-	TRBV11-2	TRBJ2-7	once	CASSLEGSGPYEQYF	TGTGCCAGCAGCTTAGAAGGGAGCGGGCCCTACGAGCAGTACTTC
-	TRBV27	TRBJ1-1	-	CASRQGPNTEAFF	TGTGCCAGCAGACAGGGTCCGAACACTGAAGCTTTCTTT
TRBD1	TRBV29-1	TRBJ1-2	-	CSVESAGGGYTF	TGCAGCGTTGAGTCGGCAGGGGGTGGCTACACCTTC
-	TRBV5-1	TRBJ2-7	once	CASSLPPYEQYF	TGCGCCAGCAGCTTGCCTCCCTACGAGCAGTACTTC
-	TRBV19	TRBJ2-7	once	CASSIGRGYEQYF	TGTGCCAGTAGTATTGGTAGGGGGTACGAGCAGTACTTC
TRBD2	TRBV4-3	TRBJ2-2	-	CASSQGLGGTGELFF	TGCGCCAGCAGCCAAGGTCTCGGGGGGACCGGGGAGCTGTTTTTT
-	TRBV10-1	TRBJ1-6	once	CASGERGTNSPLHF	TGCGCCAGCGGGGAGCGGGGGACTAATTCACCCCTCCACTTT
-	TRBV18	TRBJ1-5	-	CASSDRGGHQPQHF	TGTGCCAGCTCAGATCGGGGGGGGCATCAGCCCCAGCATTTT
-	TRBV20-1	TRBJ2-5	-	CSGEDQETQYF	TGCAGTGGCGAGGACCAAGAGACCCAGTACTTC
-	TRBV7-8	TRBJ1-1	-	CASSLGREEAFF	TGTGCCAGCAGCTTAGGGAGGGAGGAAGCTTTCTTT
-	TRBV3-1/TRBV3-2	TRBJ2-7	-	CASSQETASGRQYF	TGTGCCAGCAGCCAAGAGACAGCATCCGGCCGGCAGTACTTC
-	TRBV19	TRBJ2-7	-	CASSPGLRSYEQYF	TGTGCCAGTAGTCCGGGTCTTCGATCCTACGAGCAGTACTTC
TRBD1	TRBV9	TRBJ1-6	-	CASSVGTVSPSPLHF	TGTGCCAGCAGCGTCGGGACAGTGTCCCCATCACCCCTCCACTTT
-	TRBV5-4	TRBJ2-3	-	CASLGEGGTDTQYF	TGTGCCAGTCTAGGGGAGGGGGGCACAGATACGCAGTATTTT
-	TRBV19	TRBJ1-5	-	CASSIGGGGLWYQPQHF	TGTGCCAGTAGTATAGGTGGGGGGGGGTTGTGGTATCAGCCCCAGCATTTT
-	TRBV6-6	TRBJ1-2	-	CASSTRGDYGYTF	TGTGCCAGCAGCACCAGGGGTGACTATGGCTACACCTTC
TRBD2	TRBV9	TRBJ2-3	-	CASSVDGGARPDTQYF	TGTGCCAGCAGCGTAGACGGGGGGGCCCGGCCAGATACGCAGTATTTT
-	TRBV20-1	TRBJ2-5	-	CSASRTVGETQYF	TGCAGTGCTAGTCGGACAGTGGGGGAGACCCAGTACTTC
-	TRBV19	TRBJ1-4	-	CASSIGQVTTNEKLFF	TGTGCCAGTAGTATAGGACAGGTGACAACTAATGAAAAACTGTTTTTT
TRBD2	TRBV29-1	TRBJ2-1	-	CSVEERPGGYDEQFF	TGCAGCGTTGAAGAGCGGCCGGGAGGGTACGATGAGCAGTTCTTC
TRBD1	TRBV7-6	TRBJ2-4	-	CASSRGTGGEGNIQYF	TGTGCCAGCAGCCGCGGAACAGGGGGCGAGGGAAACATTCAGTACTTC
TRBD2	TRBV9	TRBJ2-1	-	CASSGGLAGGEFSYNEQFF	TGTGCCAGCAGCGGTGGACTAGCGGGGGGGGAATTCTCCTACAATGAGCAGTTCTTC
TRBD1	TRBV4-1	TRBJ2-1	-	CASSSPGGNEQFF	TGCGCCAGCAGCTCGCCAGGGGGAAATGAGCAGTTCTTC
TRBD1	TRBV2	TRBJ2-5	-	CASTAGQGLETQYF	TGTGCCAGCACGGCGGGACAGGGATTAGAGACCCAGTACTTC
TRBD1	TRBV7-9	TRBJ1-4	-	CASSTGGREKLFF	TGTGCCAGCAGCACAGGGGGACGAGAAAAACTGTTTTTT
TRBD2	TRBV19	TRBJ2-7	once	CASWGGRDYEQYF	TGTGCCAGCTGGGGGGGAAGAGACTACGAGCAGTACTTC
-	TRBV19	TRBJ1-2	-	CASSIAAGGYTF	TGTGCCAGTAGTATAGCGGCGGGTGGCTACACCTTC